This paragraph reports one T cell receptor beta chain. Other DNA sequences in the same sample also yield this CDR3. This specimen belongs to a study of control samples from healthy donors and cancer patients. Germline loops: CDR1 GTSNPN, CDR2 SVGIG (reference sequence). The CDR3 is 14 residues long. Trimming cost V 0 bases and J 2 bases, with 8 bases left between them. Here immunoSEQ multiplex PCR was the method, and the copy in TCRdb shows in-frame clones only, minus some. The sample has 95,000 to 150,000 clones, roughly 86% seen once. The source of this sequence is a man aged 55-75 years in good health. Sequenced input: blood. This chain joins TRBV30 and TRBJ1-5; D not certain. As DNA, the CDR3 is TGTGCCTGGAGTGTATTGGAAGGCAATCAGCCCCAGCATTTT. As protein: CAWSVLEGNQPQHF.